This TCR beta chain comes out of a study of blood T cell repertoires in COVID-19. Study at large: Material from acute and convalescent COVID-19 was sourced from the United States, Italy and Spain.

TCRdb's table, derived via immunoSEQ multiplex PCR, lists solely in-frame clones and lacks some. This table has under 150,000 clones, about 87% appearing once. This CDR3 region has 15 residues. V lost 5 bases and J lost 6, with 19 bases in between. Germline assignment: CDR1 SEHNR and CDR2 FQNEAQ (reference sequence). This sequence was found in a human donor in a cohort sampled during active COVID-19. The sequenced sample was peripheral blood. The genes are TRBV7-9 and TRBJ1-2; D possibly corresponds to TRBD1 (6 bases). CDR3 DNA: TGTGCCAGCAGCCTACTGGGGGCACGTTCGGATGGCTACACCTTC. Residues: CASSLLGARSDGYTF.